This T cell receptor (beta chain) was identified in a study of T-cell reconstitution after alpha-beta-depleted transplantation in children. The study's findings and limits: T-cell counts and diversity at one year following transplant were attributed mainly to newly produced T cells.

The CDR3 extends over 15 amino acids. CDR1 and CDR2 (germline): KGHDR, SFDVKD. V was shortened by 4 bases and J by 0 bases, with 10 bases between the two germline ends. This clonotype was found many times. What it recognizes is unknown. Unique molecular identifiers were used in preparing the TCRbeta library. A single record per CDR3 protein comes from TCRdb applying MiXCR to the PCR reads. The sample has around 210,000 distinct CDR3 sequences, roughly 7% seen once. The gene calls are TRBV24-1 and TRBJ2-3; a possible D gene is TRBD1 (6 bases). This clonotype was sampled from a boy aged 2 to 10 with acute lymphoblastic leukemia, due to receive a stem cell transplant. Sequencing was performed on PBMCs, taken before TCRalphabeta/CD19-depleted stem cell transplant. CDR3 bases: TGTGCCACCAGTGAAGGGGGTTCTAGCACAGATACGCAGTATTTT. It yields the protein CATSEGGSSTDTQYF.